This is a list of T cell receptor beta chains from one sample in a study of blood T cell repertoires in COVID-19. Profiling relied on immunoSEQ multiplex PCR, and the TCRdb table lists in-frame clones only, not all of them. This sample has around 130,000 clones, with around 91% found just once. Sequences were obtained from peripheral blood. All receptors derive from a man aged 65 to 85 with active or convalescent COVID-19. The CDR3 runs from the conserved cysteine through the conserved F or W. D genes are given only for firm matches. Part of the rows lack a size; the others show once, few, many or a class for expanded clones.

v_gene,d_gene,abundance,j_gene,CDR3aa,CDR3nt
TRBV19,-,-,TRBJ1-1,CATRGSDTEAFF,TGTGCCACCCGGGGTAGTGACACTGAAGCTTTCTTT
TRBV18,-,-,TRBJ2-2,CASSPGADTGELFF,TGTGCCAGCTCCCCAGGGGCGGACACCGGGGAGCTGTTTTTT
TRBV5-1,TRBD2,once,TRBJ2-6,CASSLEPSGRAIGANVLTF,TGCGCCAGCAGCTTGGAGCCTAGCGGGAGGGCCATAGGGGCCAACGTCCTGACTTTC
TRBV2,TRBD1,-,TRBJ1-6,CASRGTGGGSPLHF,TGTGCCAGCAGGGGGACAGGGGGCGGCTCACCCCTCCACTTT
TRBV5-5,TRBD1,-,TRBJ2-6,CASSYDRGQVGANVLTF,TGTGCCAGCAGCTATGACAGGGGGCAAGTTGGGGCCAACGTCCTGACTTTC
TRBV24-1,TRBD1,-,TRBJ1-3,CATSDSGTGGGNTIYF,TGTGCCACCAGTGACTCCGGGACAGGGGGCGGAAACACCATATATTTT
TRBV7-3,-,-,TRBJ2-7,CASSLSGGASYEQYF,TGTGCCAGCAGCTTATCCGGTGGGGCCTCCTACGAGCAGTACTTC
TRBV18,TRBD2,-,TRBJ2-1,CASSPNSGSSYNEQFF,TGTGCCAGCTCACCGAATAGCGGGAGCTCCTACAATGAGCAGTTCTTC
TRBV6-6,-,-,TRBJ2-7,CASSYSMARTYEQYF,TGTGCCAGCAGTTACTCGATGGCACGAACCTACGAGCAGTACTTC
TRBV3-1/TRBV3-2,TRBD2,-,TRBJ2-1,CASSQGTSGEQFF,TGTGCCAGCAGCCAAGGTACTAGCGGGGAGCAGTTCTTC
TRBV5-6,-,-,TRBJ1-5,CASSLGSVQPQHF,TGTGCCAGCAGCTTGGGGAGCGTTCAGCCCCAGCATTTT
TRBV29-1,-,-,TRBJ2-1,CSLGTRNEQFF,TGCAGTTTAGGGACACGGAATGAGCAGTTCTTC
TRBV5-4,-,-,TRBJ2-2,CASSLAKGEGGELFF,TGTGCCAGCAGCTTGGCCAAGGGTGAGGGCGGGGAGCTGTTTTTT
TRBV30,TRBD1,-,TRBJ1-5,CAWSATGNQPQHF,TGTGCCTGGAGTGCGACAGGGAATCAGCCCCAGCATTTT
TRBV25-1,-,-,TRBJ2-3,CASSERGGGTAQYF,TGTGCCAGCAGTGAACGGGGAGGGGGTACGGCGCAGTATTTT
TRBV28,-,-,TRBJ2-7,CASGREQYF,TGTGCCAGCGGTAGAGAGCAGTACTTC
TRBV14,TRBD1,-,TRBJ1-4,CASSQVPTGGPTNEKLFF,TGTGCCAGCAGCCAAGTACCGACAGGGGGTCCTACTAATGAAAAACTGTTTTTT
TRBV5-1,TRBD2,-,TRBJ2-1,CASSLGGLAGVGRNNEQFF,TGCGCCAGCAGCTTGGGGGGACTAGCGGGCGTAGGAAGAAACAATGAGCAGTTCTTC
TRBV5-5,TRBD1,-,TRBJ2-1,CASTGGGNEQFF,TGTGCCAGTACAGGGGGTGGCAATGAGCAGTTCTTC
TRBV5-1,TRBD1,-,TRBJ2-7,CASSTGRTGRNPYEQYF,TGCGCCAGCAGCACCGGTCGGACAGGGAGGAACCCCTACGAGCAGTACTTC
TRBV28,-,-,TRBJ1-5,CASSLVDSPNQPQHF,TGTGCCAGCAGTTTAGTAGACAGCCCCAATCAGCCCCAGCATTTT
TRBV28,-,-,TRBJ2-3,CASSPSTDTQYF,TGTGCCAGCAGTCCTAGCACAGATACGCAGTATTTT
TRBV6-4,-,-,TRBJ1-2,CASSEGGANGYTF,TGTGCCAGCAGTGAGGGGGGAGCGAATGGCTACACCTTC
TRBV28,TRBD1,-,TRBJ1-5,CASSLDRGPPSRQPQHF,TGTGCCAGCAGTTTGGACAGGGGGCCCCCCAGCCGGCAGCCCCAGCATTTT
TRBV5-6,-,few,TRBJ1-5,CASSSGGLGNQPQHF,TGTGCCAGCAGCTCCGGGGGGCTAGGCAATCAGCCCCAGCATTTT
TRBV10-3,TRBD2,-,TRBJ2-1,CATSPIAGDSHEQFF,TGTGCCACATCCCCCATAGCGGGAGACTCACATGAGCAGTTCTTC
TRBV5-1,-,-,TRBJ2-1,CASSYRPAANEQFF,TGCGCCAGCAGCTACCGCCCCGCGGCTAATGAGCAGTTCTTC
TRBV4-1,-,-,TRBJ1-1,CASSPTLGRGNTEAFF,TGCGCCAGCAGCCCCACCCTCGGGAGGGGGAACACTGAAGCTTTCTTT
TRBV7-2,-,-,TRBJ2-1,CASSYERGAYNEQFF,TGTGCCAGCAGCTATGAGCGCGGGGCCTACAATGAGCAGTTCTTC
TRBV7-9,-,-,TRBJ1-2,CASSLGQGRIGYTF,TGTGCCAGCAGCTTAGGGCAGGGCCGGATCGGCTACACCTTC
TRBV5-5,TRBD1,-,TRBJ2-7,CASSGDRDRDLEEQYF,TGTGCCAGCAGCGGGGACCGGGACAGGGATCTGGAAGAGCAGTACTTC
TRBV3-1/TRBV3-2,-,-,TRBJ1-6,CASSPDHSGDSPLHF,TGTGCCAGCAGCCCGGACCACTCGGGGGATTCACCCCTCCACTTT
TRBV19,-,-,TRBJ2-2,CATIHPNRGTNTGELFF,TGTGCCACCATCCACCCTAATAGGGGGACCAACACCGGGGAGCTGTTTTTT
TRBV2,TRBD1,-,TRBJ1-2,CASSPGQSFYGYTF,TGTGCCAGCTCCCCGGGACAGAGTTTCTATGGCTACACCTTC
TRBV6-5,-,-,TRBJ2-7,CASRQGINAYEQYF,TGTGCCAGCAGGCAGGGGATAAACGCATACGAGCAGTACTTC
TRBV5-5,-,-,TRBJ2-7,CASTLGGGSYEQYF,TGTGCCAGCACCCTGGGGGGCGGGAGTTACGAGCAGTACTTC
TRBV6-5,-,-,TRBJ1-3,CASRQSAGNTIYF,TGTGCCAGCAGACAGTCCGCTGGAAACACCATATATTTT
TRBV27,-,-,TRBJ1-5,CASSSSGLGNQPQHF,TGTGCCAGCAGTTCCTCGGGTTTGGGCAATCAGCCCCAGCATTTT
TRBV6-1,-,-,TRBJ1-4,CASSEVLNEKLFF,TGTGCCAGCAGTGAAGTACTGAATGAAAAACTGTTTTTT
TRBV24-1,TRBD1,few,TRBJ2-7,CATTDRDEQYF,TGTGCCACCACGGACAGGGACGAGCAGTACTTC
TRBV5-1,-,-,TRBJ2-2,CASSLRRLDYTGELFF,TGCGCCAGCAGCTTGAGGAGGCTAGATTACACCGGGGAGCTGTTTTTT
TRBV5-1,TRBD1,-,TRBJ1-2,CASSSRQGVGGYTF,TGCGCCAGCAGCTCTAGACAGGGGGTAGGAGGCTACACCTTC
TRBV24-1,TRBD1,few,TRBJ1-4,CATSDPTGGGNNEKLFF,TGTGCCACCAGTGATCCAACAGGGGGCGGTAATAATGAAAAACTGTTTTTT
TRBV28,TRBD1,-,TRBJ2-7,CASSPLRTGDEQYF,TGTGCCAGCAGTCCTCTTCGGACAGGGGACGAGCAGTACTTC
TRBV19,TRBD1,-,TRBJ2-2,CASSHRGLVTGELFF,TGTGCCAGTAGCCACAGGGGGCTGGTAACCGGGGAGCTGTTTTTT
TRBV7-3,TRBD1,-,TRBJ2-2,CASARQGSITGELFF,TGTGCCAGCGCAAGACAGGGGTCGATCACCGGGGAGCTGTTTTTT
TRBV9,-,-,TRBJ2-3,CASSASPDTDTQYF,TGTGCCAGCAGCGCTAGCCCTGACACAGATACGCAGTATTTT
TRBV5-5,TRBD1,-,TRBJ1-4,CASSYEGAANEKLFF,TGTGCCAGCAGTTATGAGGGGGCGGCTAATGAAAAACTGTTTTTT
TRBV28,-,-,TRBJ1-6,CASREVSSTYNSPLHF,TGTGCCAGCAGGGAGGTTTCCTCGACTTATAATTCACCCCTCCACTTT